This TCR beta chain was retrieved from a study of cytomegalovirus exposure and HLA in healthy donors. Overall study context: Falling in the Caucasian-associated ancestry cluster were 81% of under 450 genotyped donors. General study results and limits: Several top significant clusters appeared, in a later analysis, to be linked to common viral pathogens. Later analysis demonstrated an association between a missense DCLRE1C variant and TCR beta V- and J-gene trimming. Overall, around 150 TCR beta chains were annotated as cytomegalovirus-associated.

This PCR relied on a set of 60 Vbeta primers and 13 Jbeta primers. Using immunoSEQ multiplex PCR, the repertoire was profiled, and TCRdb retains in-frame clones only, with some absent. The sample records roughly 110,000 clones, over 75% being singletons. On this clone: Antigen: not known.

This TCR was recovered from a man aged 55 to 70 in good health and CMV-seronegative. Sequencing was done on a sample of PBMCs.

CDR3 sequence reads: CASSFSGAAANEKLFF. CDR3 in DNA: TGTGCCAGCAGTTTCTCAGGGGCGGCGGCTAATGAAAAACTGTTTTTT. The chain recombines TRBV28 with TRBJ1-4, with D perhaps TRBD1 (6 bases). There are 16 residues in the CDR3. The germline V gene encodes CDR1 MDHEN and CDR2 SYDVKM. Between the trimmed V and J ends, which lost 3 bases and 3 bases, there was a span of 14 bases.